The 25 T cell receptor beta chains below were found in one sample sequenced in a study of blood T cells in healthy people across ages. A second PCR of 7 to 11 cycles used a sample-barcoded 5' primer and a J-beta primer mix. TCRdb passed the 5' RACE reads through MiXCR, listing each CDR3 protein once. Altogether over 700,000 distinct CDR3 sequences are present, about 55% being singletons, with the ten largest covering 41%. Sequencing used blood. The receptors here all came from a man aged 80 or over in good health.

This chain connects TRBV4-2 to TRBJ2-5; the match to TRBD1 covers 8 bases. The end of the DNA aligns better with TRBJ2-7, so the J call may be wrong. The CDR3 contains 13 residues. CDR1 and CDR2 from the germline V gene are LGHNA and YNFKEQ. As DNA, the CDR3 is TGTGCCAGCAGCAGCCACAGGGGGAACGAGCAGTACTTC. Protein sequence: CASSSHRGNEQYF.

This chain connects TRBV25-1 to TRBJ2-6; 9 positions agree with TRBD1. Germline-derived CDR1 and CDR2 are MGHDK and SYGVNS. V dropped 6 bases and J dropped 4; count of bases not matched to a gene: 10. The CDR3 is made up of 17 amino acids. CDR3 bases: TGTGCCAGCAGACTGGGACAGGGAAGATCGGGGGCCAACGTCCTGACTTTC. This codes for CASRLGQGRSGANVLTF.

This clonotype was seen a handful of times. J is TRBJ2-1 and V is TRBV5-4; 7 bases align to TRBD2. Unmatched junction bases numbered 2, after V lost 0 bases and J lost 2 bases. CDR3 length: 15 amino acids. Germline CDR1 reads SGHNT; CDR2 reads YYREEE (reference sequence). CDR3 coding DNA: TGTGCCAGCAGCTTGGCCCTAGCGGCCTACAATGAGCAGTTCTTC. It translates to CASSLALAAYNEQFF.

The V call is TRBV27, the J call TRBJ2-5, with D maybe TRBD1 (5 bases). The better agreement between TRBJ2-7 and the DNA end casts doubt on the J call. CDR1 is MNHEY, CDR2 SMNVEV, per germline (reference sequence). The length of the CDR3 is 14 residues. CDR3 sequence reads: CASSYKTDIYEQYF. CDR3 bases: TGTGCCAGCAGTTACAAGACAGATATTTACGAGCAGTACTTC.

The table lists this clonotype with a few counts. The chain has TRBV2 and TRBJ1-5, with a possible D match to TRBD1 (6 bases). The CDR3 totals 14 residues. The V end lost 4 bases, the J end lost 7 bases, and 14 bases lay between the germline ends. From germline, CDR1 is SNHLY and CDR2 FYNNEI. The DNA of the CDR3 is TGTGCCAGCAGTGTCAAACAGGGAGGACAGCCCCAGCATTTT. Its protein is CASSVKQGGQPQHF.

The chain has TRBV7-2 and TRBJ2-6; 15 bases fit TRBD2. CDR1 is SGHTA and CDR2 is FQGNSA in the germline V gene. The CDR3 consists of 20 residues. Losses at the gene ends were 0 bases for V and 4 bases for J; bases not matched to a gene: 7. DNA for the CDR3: TGTGCCAGCAGCTTAGCGGGACGGACTAGCGGGAGGGTGGGGGCCAACGTCCTGACTTTC. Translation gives CASSLAGRTSGRVGANVLTF.

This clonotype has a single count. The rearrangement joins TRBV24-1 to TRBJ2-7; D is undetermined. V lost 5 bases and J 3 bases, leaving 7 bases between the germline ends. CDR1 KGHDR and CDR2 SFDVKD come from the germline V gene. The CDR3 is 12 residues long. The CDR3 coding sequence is TGTGCCACCAGTGGAGTAGACTACGAGCAGTACTTC. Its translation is CATSGVDYEQYF.

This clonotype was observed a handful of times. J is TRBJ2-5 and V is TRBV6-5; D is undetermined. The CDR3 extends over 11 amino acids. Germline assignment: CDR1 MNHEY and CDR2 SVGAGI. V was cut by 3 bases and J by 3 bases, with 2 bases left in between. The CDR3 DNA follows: TGTGCCAGCAGTTATAAAGAGACCCAGTACTTC. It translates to CASSYKETQYF.

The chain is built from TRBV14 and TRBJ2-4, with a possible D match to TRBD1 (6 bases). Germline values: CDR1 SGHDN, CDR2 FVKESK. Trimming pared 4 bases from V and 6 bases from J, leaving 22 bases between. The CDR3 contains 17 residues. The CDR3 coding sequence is TGTGCCAGCAGCCGAATCTCTAGCCGGAGCAGGGGAAACATTCAGTACTTC. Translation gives CASSRISSRSRGNIQYF.

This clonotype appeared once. CDR3 in DNA: TGTGCCAGCAGTCCGGACAGAAAGTATGGCTACACCTTC. Protein sequence: CASSPDRKYGYTF. The chain recombines TRBV2 with TRBJ1-2; tentative D call: TRBD1 (6 bases). CDR3 size: 13 residues. Germline V gene data show CDR1 as SNHLY and CDR2 as FYNNEI. The germline V and J ends were trimmed by 5 bases and 5 bases, with 12 bases remaining between them.

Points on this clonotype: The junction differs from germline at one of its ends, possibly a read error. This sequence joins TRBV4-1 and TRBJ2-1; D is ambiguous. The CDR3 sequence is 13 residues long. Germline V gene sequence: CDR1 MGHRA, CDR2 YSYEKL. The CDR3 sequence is CAGSQVGNNEQFF. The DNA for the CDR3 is TGCGCCGGCAGCCAAGTAGGGAACAATGAGCAGTTCTTC.

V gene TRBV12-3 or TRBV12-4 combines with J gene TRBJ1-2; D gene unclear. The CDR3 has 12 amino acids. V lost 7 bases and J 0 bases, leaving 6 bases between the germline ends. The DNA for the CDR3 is TGTGCCAGCACCCGAGCTAACTATGGCTACACCTTC. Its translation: CASTRANYGYTF.

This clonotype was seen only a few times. For the CDR3, the DNA is TGTGCCAGCAGCGCCCAGGGGCAGTTCTTC. Translation: CASSAQGQFF. The chain combines TRBV6-1 with TRBJ2-1, with a tentative D call TRBD1 (5 bases). Trimming removed 6 bases from V and 12 bases from J, with 9 bases in between. This CDR3 contains 10 residues. CDR1 is MNHNS and CDR2 is SASEGT in the germline V gene.

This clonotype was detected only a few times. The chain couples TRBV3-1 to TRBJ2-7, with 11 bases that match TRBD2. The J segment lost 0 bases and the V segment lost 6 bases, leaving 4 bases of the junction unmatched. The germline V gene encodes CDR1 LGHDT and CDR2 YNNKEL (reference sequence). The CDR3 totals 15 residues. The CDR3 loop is CASSPSGRSSYEQYF. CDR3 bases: TGTGCCAGCAGTCCTAGCGGGAGGAGCTCCTACGAGCAGTACTTC.

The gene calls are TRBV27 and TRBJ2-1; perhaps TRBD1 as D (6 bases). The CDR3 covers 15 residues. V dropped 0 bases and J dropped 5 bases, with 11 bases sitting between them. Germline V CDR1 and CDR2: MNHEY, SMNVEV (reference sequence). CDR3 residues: CASSLSRGMHNEQFF. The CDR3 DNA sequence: TGTGCCAGCAGTTTATCGAGGGGGATGCACAATGAGCAGTTCTTC.

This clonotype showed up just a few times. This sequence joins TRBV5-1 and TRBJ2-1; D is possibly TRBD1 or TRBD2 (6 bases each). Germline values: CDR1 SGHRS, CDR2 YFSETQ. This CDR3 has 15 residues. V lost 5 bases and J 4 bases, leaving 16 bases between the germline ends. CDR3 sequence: CASRPGAPGYNEQFF. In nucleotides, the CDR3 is TGCGCCAGCAGACCGGGGGCCCCGGGTTACAATGAGCAGTTCTTC.

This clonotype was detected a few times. The CDR3 spells CASSQPGLRPQATYNEQFF. As DNA, the CDR3 is TGTGCCAGCAGCCAACCGGGACTCAGGCCTCAAGCTACCTACAATGAGCAGTTCTTC. The chain uses TRBV7-2 and TRBJ2-1; possibly TRBD2 for D (6 bases). Germline-derived CDR1 and CDR2 are SGHTA and FQGNSA. V was trimmed by 5 bases and J by 2 bases, leaving 25 bases between them. The CDR3 sequence is 19 residues long.

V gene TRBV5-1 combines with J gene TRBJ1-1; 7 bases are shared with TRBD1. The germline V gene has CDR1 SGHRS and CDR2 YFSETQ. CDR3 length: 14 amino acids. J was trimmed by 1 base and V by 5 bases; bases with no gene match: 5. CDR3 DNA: TGCGCCAGCAGAATGGGACAGAGGAACACTGAAGCTTTCTTT. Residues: CASRMGQRNTEAFF.

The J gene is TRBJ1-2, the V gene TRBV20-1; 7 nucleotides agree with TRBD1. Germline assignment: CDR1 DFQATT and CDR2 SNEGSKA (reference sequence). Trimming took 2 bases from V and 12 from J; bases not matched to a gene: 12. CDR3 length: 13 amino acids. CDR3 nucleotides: TGCAGTGCTAGACGGGACAGTGGGAAGGGCCACACCTTC. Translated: CSARRDSGKGHTF.

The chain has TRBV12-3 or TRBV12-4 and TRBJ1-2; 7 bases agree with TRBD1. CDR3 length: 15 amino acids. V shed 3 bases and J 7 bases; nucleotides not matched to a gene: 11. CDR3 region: CASSLLTGRGVGYTF. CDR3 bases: TGTGCCAGCAGTTTGCTGACAGGGAGGGGTGTTGGCTACACCTTC.

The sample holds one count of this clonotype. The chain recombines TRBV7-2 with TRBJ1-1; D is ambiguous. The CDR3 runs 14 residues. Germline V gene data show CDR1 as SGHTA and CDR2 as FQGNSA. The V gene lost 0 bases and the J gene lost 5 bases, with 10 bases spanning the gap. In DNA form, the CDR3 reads TGTGCCAGCAGCTTAGCGGTGGGGAGGACTGAAGCTTTCTTT. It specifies CASSLAVGRTEAFF.

The CDR3 coding sequence is TGTGCCAGCAGCCAATTCCTCCGTGGGGCGCTTGGCCCTTTTTCACCCCTCCACTTT. This sequence encodes CASSQFLRGALGPFSPLHF. The gene calls are TRBV4-2 and TRBJ1-6; tentatively, D is TRBD1 (5 bases). The CDR3 spans 19 residues. The germline gives CDR1 LGHNA, CDR2 YNFKEQ. The V and J ends lost 2 bases and 9 bases respectively, with 26 bases between them.

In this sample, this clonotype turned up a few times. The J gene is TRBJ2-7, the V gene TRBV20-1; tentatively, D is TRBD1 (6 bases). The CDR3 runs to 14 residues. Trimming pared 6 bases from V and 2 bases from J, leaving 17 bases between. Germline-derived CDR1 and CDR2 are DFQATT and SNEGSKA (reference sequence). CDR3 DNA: TGCAGTGCCTCCCCCGGCAGGGGCGCCTACGAGCAGTACTTC. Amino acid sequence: CSASPGRGAYEQYF.

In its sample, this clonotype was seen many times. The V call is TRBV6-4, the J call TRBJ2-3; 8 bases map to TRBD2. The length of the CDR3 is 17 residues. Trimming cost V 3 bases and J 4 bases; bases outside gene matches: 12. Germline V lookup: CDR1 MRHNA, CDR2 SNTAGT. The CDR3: CASSESIAGSPADTQYF. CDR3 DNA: TGTGCCAGCAGTGAGAGTATAGCGGGGAGTCCCGCAGATACGCAGTATTTT.

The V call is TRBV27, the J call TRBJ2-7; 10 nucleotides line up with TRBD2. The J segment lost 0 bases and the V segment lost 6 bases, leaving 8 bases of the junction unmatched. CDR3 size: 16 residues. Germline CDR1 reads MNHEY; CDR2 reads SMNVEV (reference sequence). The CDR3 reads CASRIAGGPSSYEQYF. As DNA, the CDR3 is TGTGCCAGCAGAATAGCGGGAGGCCCATCCTCCTACGAGCAGTACTTC.